This T cell receptor (beta chain) was documented in a study of blood T cell repertoires in COVID-19. Germline V CDR1 and CDR2: SGHAT, FQDESV (reference sequence). This CDR3 is 14 amino acids long. V was pared by 3 bases and J by 10 bases, with 2 bases of the junction left unmatched. As processed by the authors: Reference gene primer amplification gave nucleated cell count estimates. The protocol was immunoSEQ multiplex PCR, while the TCRdb copy is restricted to in-frame clones and leaves out a portion. V and J calls and clone size come straight from that table; D and trimming were deduced from the DNA. The sample yields 130,000 to 150,000 clones, around 79% seen once.

Material for sequencing was peripheral blood. The chain has TRBV11-1 and TRBJ2-3, with 15 positions matching TRBD2. This TCR came from a woman in her 70s with COVID-19, enrolled during active disease. CDR3 sequence (DNA): TGTGCCAGCAGCTTCAGGACTAGCGGGGGGGCGCAGTATTTT. As protein: CASSFRTSGGAQYF.